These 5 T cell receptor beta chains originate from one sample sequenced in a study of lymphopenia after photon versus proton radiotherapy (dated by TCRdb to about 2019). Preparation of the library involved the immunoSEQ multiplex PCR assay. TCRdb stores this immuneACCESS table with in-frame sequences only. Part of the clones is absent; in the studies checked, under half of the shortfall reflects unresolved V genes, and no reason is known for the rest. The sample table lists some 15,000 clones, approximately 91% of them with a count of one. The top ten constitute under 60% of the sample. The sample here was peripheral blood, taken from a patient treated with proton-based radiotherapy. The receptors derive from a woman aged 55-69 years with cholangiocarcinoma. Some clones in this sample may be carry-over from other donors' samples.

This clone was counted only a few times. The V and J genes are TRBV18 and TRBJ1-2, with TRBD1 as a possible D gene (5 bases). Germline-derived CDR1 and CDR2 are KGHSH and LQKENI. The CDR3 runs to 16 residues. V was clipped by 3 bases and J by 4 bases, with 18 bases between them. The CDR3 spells CASSPSRDGPFYGYTF. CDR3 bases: TGTGCCAGCTCACCGAGCCGGGACGGACCTTTCTATGGCTACACCTTC.

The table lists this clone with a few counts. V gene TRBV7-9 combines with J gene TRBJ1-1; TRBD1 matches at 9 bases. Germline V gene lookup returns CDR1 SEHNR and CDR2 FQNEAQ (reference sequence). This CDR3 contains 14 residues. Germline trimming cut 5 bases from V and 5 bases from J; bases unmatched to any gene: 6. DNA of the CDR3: TGTGCCAGCAGCACGACAGGGGGGAAAACTGAAGCTTTCTTT. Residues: CASSTTGGKTEAFF.

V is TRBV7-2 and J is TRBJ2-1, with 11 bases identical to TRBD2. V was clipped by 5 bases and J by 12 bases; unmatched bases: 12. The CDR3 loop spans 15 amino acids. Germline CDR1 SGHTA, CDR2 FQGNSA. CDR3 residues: CASSLGLAGIVGQFF. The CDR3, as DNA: TGTGCCAGCAGCCTCGGACTAGCGGGTATTGTCGGGCAGTTCTTC. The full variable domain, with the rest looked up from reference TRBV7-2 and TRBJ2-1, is GAGVSQSPSNKVTEKGKDVELRCDPISGHTALYWYRQSLGQGLEFLIYFQGNSAPDKSGLPSDRFSAERTGGSVSTLTIQRTQQEDSAVYLCASSLGLAGIVGQFFGPGTRLTVL.

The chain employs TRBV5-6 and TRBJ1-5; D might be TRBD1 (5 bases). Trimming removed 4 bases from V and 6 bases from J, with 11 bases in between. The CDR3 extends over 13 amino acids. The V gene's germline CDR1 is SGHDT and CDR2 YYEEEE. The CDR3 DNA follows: TGTGCCAGCAGCAAACAGGATCGTCAGCCCCAGCATTTT. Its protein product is CASSKQDRQPQHF.

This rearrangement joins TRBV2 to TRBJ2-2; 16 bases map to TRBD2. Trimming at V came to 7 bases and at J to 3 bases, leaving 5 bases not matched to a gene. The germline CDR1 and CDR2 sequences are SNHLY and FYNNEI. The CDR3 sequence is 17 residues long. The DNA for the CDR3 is TGTGCCAGCAATTTGGGACTAGCGGGGGGGCACACCGGGGAGCTGTTTTTT. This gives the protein CASNLGLAGGHTGELFF.